These 2 T cell receptor beta chains were all obtained from the same sample, sequenced in a study of blood T cells in healthy people across ages. PCR was performed a second time for about 7 to 11 cycles using a sample-barcoded 5' primer and a J-beta primer mix. Each CDR3 protein is one row after TCRdb ran MiXCR on the 5' RACE reads. The sample has fewer than 700,000 distinct CDR3 sequences, 35% to 50% seen once. The source material was blood. These receptors originate from a man older than 75 in good health.

This clonotype was detected many times. The V gene is TRBV5-8, the J gene TRBJ2-1, with 9 bases identical to TRBD2. The CDR3 length is 16 residues. V lost 3 bases to trimming and J lost 1 base; unmatched junction nucleotides: 5. CDR1 and CDR2 (germline): SGHTS, YDEGEE. The CDR3 DNA reads TGTGCCAGCAGCTCGAGACTAGCGGCGTCCTACAATGAGCAGTTCTTC. Its protein is CASSSRLAASYNEQFF.

This clonotype was detected only a few times. The genes are TRBV6-5 and TRBJ2-6, with TRBD2 matching over 10 bases. From germline, CDR1 is MNHEY and CDR2 SVGAGI. Trimming cost V 8 bases and J 2 bases; bases outside gene matches: 3. The CDR3 sequence is 15 residues long. The DNA of the CDR3 is TGTGCCAGCCGGCTAGCGGGAGCTGGGGCCAACGTCCTGACTTTC. It encodes CASRLAGAGANVLTF.